The 25 T cell receptor beta chains below all came from one sample that was sequenced in a study of coeliac disease. Data came from immunoSEQ multiplex PCR; TCRdb stores just in-frame clones and leaves some out. The sample comprises 2,000 to 2,500 clones, around 65% of which are singletons, and roughly 19% rests with the top ten. The sample was lamina propria lymphocytes from the gut. Source of these receptors: a woman aged 45-60 years with celiac disease on a gluten-free diet.

This chain uses TRBV7-2 with TRBJ1-6; possibly TRBD1 for D (5 bases). Trimming removed 5 bases from V and 10 bases from J, with 15 bases in between. CDR3 length: 14 amino acids. Germline CDR1 reads SGHTA; CDR2 reads FQGNSA. The chain's CDR3 is CASSPTGDPSPLHF. The CDR3 DNA reads as TGTGCCAGCAGCCCTACAGGAGATCCCTCACCCCTCCACTTT.

The chain carries TRBV30 and TRBJ1-2; D unclear. Trimming shortened V by 2 bases and J by 6 bases, and 10 bases separated the two germline ends. The CDR3 sequence is 12 residues long. Germline values: CDR1 GTSNPN, CDR2 SVGIG (reference sequence). This CDR3 is CAWSMGGHGYTF. The DNA of the CDR3 is TGTGCCTGGAGTATGGGAGGCCATGGCTACACCTTC.

This clone was detected a few times. The genes are TRBV5-4 and TRBJ1-6; D is unresolved. Germline V gene lookup returns CDR1 SGHNT and CDR2 YYREEE (reference sequence). CDR3 length equals 15 residues. V lost 2 bases to trimming and J lost 8 bases, with 14 bases between them. CDR3 DNA sequence: TGTGCCAGCAGCTTCTTTCCGGGTGCTCATTCACCCCTCCACTTT. It translates to CASSFFPGAHSPLHF.

The chain couples TRBV7-2 to TRBJ2-6; D possibly corresponds to TRBD1 (6 bases). Germline loops: CDR1 SGHTA, CDR2 FQGNSA. V lost 5 bases, J lost 5 bases, and 25 bases lay in between. The CDR3 length is 19 residues. CDR3 residues: CASSVLDRRRQSRANVLTF. The DNA of the CDR3 is TGTGCCAGCAGCGTTTTAGACAGGAGACGACAAAGTCGGGCCAACGTCCTGACTTTC. The full variable domain, completed using reference TRBV7-2 and TRBJ2-6, is GAGVSQSPSNKVTEKGKDVELRCDPISGHTALYWYRQSLGQGLEFLIYFQGNSAPDKSGLPSDRFSAERTGGSVSTLTIQRTQQEDSAVYLCASSVLDRRRQSRANVLTFGAGSRLTVL.

V usage is TRBV4-1 and J usage is TRBJ1-3; a possible D gene is TRBD1 (6 bases). Looked up from germline, CDR1 is MGHRA and CDR2 is YSYEKL. The CDR3 extends over 14 amino acids. V lost 1 base, J lost 5 bases, and 9 bases lay in between. The CDR3: CASSQVGDRNTIYF. CDR3 DNA: TGCGCCAGCAGCCAAGTTGGGGACAGAAACACCATATATTTT.

This clone was observed a handful of times. This rearrangement joins TRBV28 to TRBJ2-2; D perhaps matches TRBD1 (6 bases). Trimming stripped 4 bases from V and 10 bases from J, with 13 bases between. The CDR3 has 13 amino acids. CDR1 MDHEN and CDR2 SYDVKM come from the germline V gene. The CDR3 nucleotides are TGTGCCAGCAGTTCCCCAGGGGATGAGGAGCTGTTTTTT. It translates to CASSSPGDEELFF.

The sample holds a few counts of this clone. One end of the junction varies from germline; a read error may be responsible. Distinct nucleotide sequences in the sample also encode this CDR3. This chain joins TRBV7-6 and TRBJ1-6; D is unclear. Germline V gene data show CDR1 as SGHVS and CDR2 as FNYEAQ. The CDR3 contains 14 residues. CDR3 nucleotide sequence: TGTGCCAGCAGCTTAGTCCATCCCAATTCCCCCCTCCACTTT. This encodes CASSLVHPNSPLHF.

V gene TRBV11-3 combines with J gene TRBJ2-1; the match to TRBD1 covers 8 bases. The CDR3 is made up of 17 amino acids. CDR1 and CDR2 (germline): SGHNT, YENEEA. V gave up 2 bases and J gave up 0 bases; unmatched junction bases: 6. This CDR3 reads CASSLLGGQGSYNEQFF. The CDR3 DNA sequence: TGTGCCAGCAGCTTATTAGGTGGACAGGGCTCCTACAATGAGCAGTTCTTC.

A single count supports this clone. This CDR3 reads CASSPLQDRGTEAFF. The CDR3 region has the DNA TGTGCCAGCTCACCTCTACAGGACAGGGGCACTGAAGCTTTCTTT. The rearrangement links TRBV18 to TRBJ1-1; 9 nucleotides align to TRBD1. The ends lost 3 bases at V and 4 bases at J; junction bases unmatched: 6. This CDR3 has 15 amino acids. Germline V gives CDR1 KGHSH, CDR2 LQKENI.

This clone was seen only a few times. The chain employs TRBV9 and TRBJ2-7; TRBD2 aligns across 8 bases. V lost 0 bases, J lost 0 bases, and 14 bases stayed unmatched. CDR3 length: 19 amino acids. Germline V gene lookup returns CDR1 SGDLS and CDR2 YYNGEE. This chain's CDR3 is CASSVATGGARPNSYEQYF. DNA of the CDR3: TGTGCCAGCAGCGTAGCTACGGGGGGGGCGCGGCCCAACTCCTACGAGCAGTACTTC.

The rearrangement uses TRBV2 and TRBJ2-5; 9 nucleotides agree with TRBD2. The ends lost 4 bases at V and 5 bases at J; junction bases unmatched: 11. The CDR3 extends over 16 amino acids. Germline assignment: CDR1 SNHLY and CDR2 FYNNEI. The CDR3 coding sequence is TGTGCCAGCAGTGGGGTTGTGCGGGGGGGCCGGGAGACCCAGTACTTC. Its translation is CASSGVVRGGRETQYF. Together with reference TRBV2 and TRBJ2-5, the CDR3 gives the full variable domain: EPEVTQTPSHQVTQMGQEVILRCVPISNHLYFYWYRQILGQKVEFLVSFYNNEISEKSEIFDDQFSVERPDGSNFTLKIRSTKLEDSAMYFCASSGVVRGGRETQYFGPGTRLLVL.

The rearrangement joins TRBV11-3 to TRBJ2-2, with 12 nucleotides matching TRBD2. The length of the CDR3 is 15 residues. The V segment lost 5 bases and the J segment 8 bases; nucleotides outside the gene matches: 6. The germline gives CDR1 SGHNT, CDR2 YENEEA. The CDR3 sequence is CASSIGTSGHGELFF. DNA of the CDR3: TGTGCCAGCAGCATCGGGACTAGCGGGCATGGGGAGCTGTTTTTT. Supplemented by reference TRBV11-3 and TRBJ2-2, the full variable domain reads EAGVVQSPRYKIIEKKQPVAFWCNPISGHNTLYWYLQNLGQGPELLIRYENEEAVDDSQLPKDRFSAERLKGVDSTLKIQPAELGDSAVYLCASSIGTSGHGELFFGEGSRLTVL.

The genes are TRBV29-1 and TRBJ1-4; possible D gene TRBD1, 6 bases. V lost 7 bases to trimming and J lost 6 bases, with 18 bases between them. The CDR3 runs to 14 residues. Germline V lookup: CDR1 SQVTM, CDR2 ANQGSEA. This CDR3 is CSALRGAGDEKLFF. In nucleotides, the CDR3 is TGCAGCGCCTTGCGGGGGGCTGGGGATGAAAAACTGTTTTTT.

The chain joins TRBV5-1 to TRBJ2-1; 7 nucleotides agree with TRBD2. There are 16 residues in the CDR3. Trimming removed 2 bases from V and 0 bases from J; junction bases left unmatched: 5. In germline, CDR1 is SGHRS, CDR2 YFSETQ. CDR3 residues: CASSFASGLSYNEQFF. CDR3 nucleotides: TGCGCCAGCAGCTTCGCTAGCGGACTCTCCTACAATGAGCAGTTCTTC.

On this clone itself: Other nucleotide sequences from this sample produce the same CDR3. V and J are TRBV2 and TRBJ2-7; TRBD1 is a possible D gene (5 bases). The CDR3 is 15 residues long. The germline CDR1 and CDR2 sequences are SNHLY and FYNNEI. Trimming cost V 4 bases and J 3 bases, with 16 bases left between them. CDR3 sequence: CASSVGTGWGYEQYF. CDR3 bases: TGTGCCAGCAGTGTAGGAACAGGTTGGGGCTACGAGCAGTACTTC.

The rearrangement links TRBV21-1 to TRBJ1-5; the listed D gene, TRBD1, was not tested against the DNA. TRBV21-1 is shown as a pseudogene. This CDR3 comprises 12 residues. The CDR3 region is CASGQGNQPQHF. As DNA, the CDR3 is TGTGCCAGCGGACAGGGCAATCAGCCCCAGCATTTT.

The chain couples TRBV27 to TRBJ2-1; TRBD2 aligns across 9 bases. Trimming at V came to 3 bases and at J to 9 bases, leaving 9 bases not matched to a gene. The CDR3 length is 15 residues. Germline V gives CDR1 MNHEY, CDR2 SMNVEV (reference sequence). The CDR3: CASSLSAGGRSEQFF. The CDR3 DNA reads as TGTGCCAGCAGTTTGTCGGCGGGGGGGCGTAGTGAGCAGTTCTTC.

The CDR3 spells CASSLCREFQGYSNQPQHF. In nucleotides, the CDR3 is TGTGCCAGCAGTTTATGCCGGGAGTTTCAAGGATATAGCAATCAGCCCCAGCATTTT. The V and J genes are TRBV28 and TRBJ1-5; D is ambiguous. V lost 0 bases and J lost 0, with 18 bases in between. CDR3 length: 19 amino acids. Germline V gives CDR1 MDHEN, CDR2 SYDVKM.

The rearrangement joins TRBV5-1 to TRBJ1-3; no firm D call. Germline loops: CDR1 SGHRS, CDR2 YFSETQ. The CDR3 length is 14 residues. V was clipped by 0 bases and J by 8 bases, with 12 bases between them. The CDR3 is CASSLEGRRDTIYF. DNA for the CDR3: TGCGCCAGCAGCTTGGAGGGTCGGAGGGACACCATATATTTT.

This sequence joins TRBV2 and TRBJ2-5; 10 bases are a match to TRBD2. This CDR3 spans 14 amino acids. V dropped 3 bases and J dropped 4; count of bases not matched to a gene: 2. CDR1 is SNHLY, CDR2 FYNNEI, per germline. The CDR3 DNA sequence: TGTGCCAGCAGTGAGCCTAGCGGGGGAGAGACCCAGTACTTC. Amino acid sequence: CASSEPSGGETQYF.

J is TRBJ2-7 and V is TRBV5-1; weak D call: TRBD2 (5 bases). CDR3 length: 15 amino acids. V dropped 2 bases and J dropped 2 bases, with 14 bases sitting between them. Germline values: CDR1 SGHRS, CDR2 YFSETQ. CDR3 bases: TGCGCCAGCAGCTTACACTACCGGGAAGCCTACGAGCAGTACTTC. As protein: CASSLHYREAYEQYF.

This chain joins TRBV11-2 and TRBJ2-1; 10 positions agree with TRBD1. Trimming at V came to 5 bases and at J to 4 bases, leaving 11 bases not matched to a gene. The CDR3 is 17 residues long. In germline, CDR1 is SGHAT, CDR2 FQNNGV. The CDR3 DNA reads as TGTGCCAGCAGCCCGCGGTTTGGACAGGGGGTATACAATGAGCAGTTCTTC. Protein: CASSPRFGQGVYNEQFF.

The chain is built from TRBV19 and TRBJ2-4; possibly TRBD1 for D (6 bases). The CDR3 covers 16 residues. V lost 3 bases, J lost 4 bases, and 16 bases lay in between. Per the germline V gene, CDR1 is LNHDA and CDR2 is SQIVND (reference sequence). The CDR3 here is CASSIGATGMKNIQYF. As DNA, the CDR3 is TGTGCCAGTAGTATTGGAGCCACAGGGATGAAAAACATTCAGTACTTC. The full variable domain, in which reference TRBV19 and TRBJ2-4 provide the parts outside the CDR3, is DGGITQSPKYLFRKEGQNVTLSCEQNLNHDAMYWYRQDPGQGLRLIYYSQIVNDFQKGDIAEGYSVSREKKESFPLTVTSAQKNPTAFYLCASSIGATGMKNIQYFGAGTRLSVL.

The V and J genes are TRBV27 and TRBJ2-7; D may be TRBD2 (6 bases). Germline V gives CDR1 MNHEY, CDR2 SMNVEV (reference sequence). This CDR3 is built from 14 residues. V lost 6 bases, J lost 3 bases, and 15 bases lay in between. CDR3: CASRLTSGDYEQYF. CDR3 nucleotide sequence: TGTGCCAGCAGATTGACTTCGGGGGACTACGAGCAGTACTTC.

This clone was observed a few times. This chain connects TRBV2 to TRBJ2-1; D gene uncertain. Germline V gene data show CDR1 as SNHLY and CDR2 as FYNNEI. Trimming took off 3 bases at V and 8 bases at J, with 14 bases between the two ends. CDR3 length: 14 amino acids. The CDR3 loop reads CASSDMLAFDEQFF. Written as DNA, the CDR3 is TGTGCCAGCAGTGATATGTTGGCATTTGATGAGCAGTTCTTC.